This T cell receptor (beta chain) comes out of a study of T cells in Graves' hyperthyroidism and ophthalmopathy. Overall study results and limits: Ophthalmopathy onset followed model prediction by a median around six months. A model using 13 V-J features told ophthalmopathy apart from stable hyperthyroidism. Blood held most thyroid clonotypes expanded above 0.001 frequency.

This clonotype has more than one count but fewer than ten. The antigen remains unidentified. This CDR3 is 15 amino acids long. After removal of 4 bases from V and 5 bases from J, the junction contained 11 bases not matched to a gene. In germline, CDR1 is SGHRS, CDR2 YFSETQ. It was RNA transcripts that yielded the amplified TCR beta CDR3 regions. Carried out on the TCR CDR3, a first-round RT-PCR used the HTBI primer set. One entry per CDR3 protein results from TCRdb running MiXCR on the multiplex PCR reads. Among about 560,000 distinct CDR3 sequences listed, 15% to 20% were seen once. The authors took PBMCs from about 9.5 ml fresh peripheral blood.

The gene calls are TRBV5-1 and TRBJ2-7, with 8 bases aligning to TRBD1. The sequence was collected from a woman younger than 30 with Graves' hyperthyroidism. Specimen: blood. CDR3 region: CASSTGQGHIHEQYF. In nucleotides, the CDR3 is TGCGCCAGCAGCACCGGACAGGGACATATCCACGAGCAGTACTTC.